The 5 T cell receptor beta chains below come from one sample, sequenced in a study of T cell repertoires in cytomegalovirus infection. MiXCR, applied by TCRdb to the reads, yields one record per CDR3 protein. The sample gives under 500,000 distinct CDR3 sequences, roughly 42% of which show up once; 43% is in the top ten. The antigens for these receptors are not known. The sample in question was cultured PBMCs, obtained from culture after CMV antigen stimulation. These TCRs come from a human donor in good health (CMV status not recorded). Some clones in this sample may be carry-over from other donors' samples.

The chain joins TRBV19 to TRBJ2-1; TRBD2 agrees at 9 bases. CDR3 length: 14 residues. Germline CDR1 LNHDA, CDR2 SQIVND (reference sequence). The J segment lost 7 bases and the V segment lost 5 bases, leaving 6 bases of the junction unmatched. The CDR3 here is CASSGLAGWNEQFF. As DNA, the CDR3 is TGTGCCAGTAGTGGGCTAGCGGGATGGAATGAGCAGTTCTTC.

This clonotype has just one count. J is TRBJ2-1 and V is TRBV6-5, with 9 bases fitting TRBD2. The CDR3 is 16 residues long. Germline V CDR1 and CDR2: MNHEY, SVGAGI. V lost 6 bases, J lost 9 bases, and 15 bases stayed unmatched. CDR3 amino acids: CASSLRSGRLLSEQFF. CDR3 sequence (DNA): TGTGCCAGCAGCCTCAGGAGCGGGAGGCTTCTATCTGAGCAGTTCTTC.

The gene calls are TRBV12-3 or TRBV12-4 and TRBJ1-4; 8 nucleotides agree with TRBD1. CDR3 length: 17 residues. The V gene end was trimmed by 6 bases and the J gene end by 6 bases; junction bases not matched to a gene: 15. CDR3 coding DNA: TGTGCCAGCAGGACCCCGGACAGGGTAGCCTGCGATGAAAAACTGTTTTTT. Its translation is CASRTPDRVACDEKLFF.

The gene calls are TRBV7-6 and TRBJ2-7, with 9 nucleotides matching TRBD1. CDR3 length equals 17 residues. V was pared by 3 bases and J by 6 bases, with 15 bases of the junction left unmatched. Germline CDR1 reads SGHVS; CDR2 reads FNYEAQ. CDR3 sequence (DNA): TGTGCCAGCAGCTTGGGGAGTGGGACAGGGATCGCTCTCGAGCAGTACTTC. Translated, it gives CASSLGSGTGIALEQYF.

With respect to this clonotype: The junction differs from germline at one of its ends, possibly a read error. The chain links TRBV15 to TRBJ1-2; D is undetermined. The CDR3 loop spans 13 amino acids. Germline assignment: CDR1 LNHNV and CDR2 YYDKDF (reference sequence). CDR3 amino acids: CASRFPGGYGYTF. The CDR3 bases are TGTGCCTCCAGATTCCCGGGTGGCTATGGCTACACCTTC.